This T cell receptor beta chain is drawn from a study of CD4+ T cells in melanoma. General study findings and limits: CD8+ T cell, macrophage and B cell function reportedly correlated with neoantigen-specific CD4+ T cells.

Trimming cost V 7 bases and J 4 bases, with 5 bases left between them. Germline loops: CDR1 MDHEN, CDR2 SYDVKM. The CDR3 contains 11 residues. In its sample, this clone was seen a few times. The antigen remains undetermined. Profiled with immunoSEQ multiplex PCR; TCRdb holds only in-frame clones, not every one. Of 9,900 or so clones listed, approximately 61% are singletons. This clonotype was sampled from a human donor with melanoma. Sequenced material: cells from a culture (not recorded whether cultured in vitro). The chain is built from TRBV28 and TRBJ1-3; tentatively, D is TRBD1 (5 bases). The CDR3 DNA sequence: TGTGCCAGCAAGGGGGGAAACACCATATATTTT. Encoded protein: CASKGGNTIYF.